These T cell receptor beta chains were read from a single sample in a study of shared T cell receptors in the human thymus. Clones were sequenced by immunoSEQ multiplex PCR, and TCRdb holds only the in-frame ones, with some missing. The table has about 730,000 clones, approximately 85% seen once. This same sample was also part of a study on human thymus T cells.

Material for sequencing was thymocytes. The receptors come from a girl under three years old with a congenital heart defect. CDR3s include the opening cysteine and the closing phenylalanine or tryptophan. Fields, in order: V gene, D gene, J gene, clone size, CDR3 protein, CDR3 DNA. The D gene is left open where the match is weak. A row's size may be missing; if present it is once, few, many or a size class.

>TRBV2|NA|TRBJ2-1|NA
CASSPGDYNEQFF
TGTGCCAGCAGCCCCGGGGACTACAATGAGCAGTTCTTC
>TRBV27|NA|TRBJ1-1|NA
CASSSKGPRGTIEAFF
TGTGCCAGCAGTTCTAAGGGACCGAGGGGGACCATTGAAGCTTTCTTT
>TRBV5-8|NA|TRBJ2-2|NA
CASITRSSGNTGELFF
TGTGCCAGCATCACGCGGTCCTCTGGGAACACCGGGGAGCTGTTTTTT
>TRBV28|NA|TRBJ2-7|NA
CASTLSPDPGSYEQYF
TGTGCCAGCACCCTATCCCCCGATCCAGGATCTTACGAGCAGTACTTC
>TRBV10-3|TRBD1|TRBJ1-1|NA
CAISGTGTARTGEAFF
TGTGCCATCAGTGGGACTGGGACAGCCCGGACGGGGGAAGCTTTCTTT
>TRBV27|NA|TRBJ1-6|NA
CASSLAQGLNSPLHF
TGTGCCAGCAGTTTAGCTCAGGGACTTAATTCACCCCTCCACTTT
>TRBV6-1|TRBD1|TRBJ1-6|NA
CASSESPGTGSSHPSNSPLHF
TGTGCCAGCAGTGAATCCCCCGGGACAGGGTCTTCCCACCCATCTAATTCACCCCTCCACTTT
>TRBV6-1|TRBD1|TRBJ1-5|NA
CASSEMIQGANQPQHF
TGTGCCAGCAGTGAAATGATCCAGGGGGCAAATCAGCCCCAGCATTTT
>TRBV7-9|NA|TRBJ1-1|NA
CASSLDSTEAFF
TGTGCCAGCAGCTTAGACAGTACTGAAGCTTTCTTT
>TRBV27|NA|TRBJ1-2|NA
CASSFRDLWDGYTF
TGTGCCAGCAGTTTCAGGGATTTATGGGATGGCTACACCTTC
>TRBV19|TRBD1|TRBJ1-5|NA
CASSNRGEKPQHF
TGTGCCAGTAGCAACAGGGGAGAGAAGCCCCAGCATTTT
>TRBV4-1|NA|TRBJ1-5|NA
CASSQGQGNQPQHF
TGCGCCAGCAGCCAAGGACAGGGCAATCAGCCCCAGCATTTT
>TRBV7-9|NA|TRBJ1-2|NA
CASSLVGLSYREHTF
TGTGCCAGCAGCTTAGTGGGACTTTCGTATCGGGAACACACCTTC
>TRBV28|NA|TRBJ2-1|once
CASIGYGLSGEYNEQFF
TGTGCCAGCATCGGGTACGGTTTGTCAGGGGAATACAATGAGCAGTTCTTC
>TRBV2|NA|TRBJ1-2|NA
CASSEVFGGPYGYTF
TGTGCCAGCAGTGAAGTATTTGGGGGCCCCTATGGCTACACCTTC
>TRBV9|NA|TRBJ1-2|NA
CASSAPAVAGVRYGYTF
TGTGCCAGCAGCGCCCCAGCAGTCGCCGGGGTTCGGTATGGCTACACCTTC
>TRBV7-9|TRBD1|TRBJ1-3|NA
CASSPLPGQGPSGNTIYF
TGTGCCAGCAGCCCCCTACCGGGACAGGGACCCTCTGGAAACACCATATATTTT
>TRBV5-1|TRBD2|TRBJ2-3|NA
CASSFSGGAETDTQYF
TGCGCCAGCAGCTTTAGCGGGGGGGCCGAGACAGATACGCAGTATTTT
>TRBV7-6|TRBD1|TRBJ1-5|NA
CASSFTGVEPQHF
TGTGCCAGCAGCTTCACAGGGGTTGAGCCCCAGCATTTT
>TRBV15|TRBD1|TRBJ2-4|few
CATSRDLIGRGFAIQYF
TGTGCCACCAGCAGAGATCTGATTGGCAGGGGGTTTGCCATTCAGTACTTC
>TRBV15|NA|TRBJ1-5|NA
CATSPDRLGNQPQHF
TGTGCCACCAGTCCGGACAGACTCGGCAATCAGCCCCAGCATTTT
>TRBV7-9|TRBD1|TRBJ1-4|once
CASSTDRGDEKLFF
TGTGCCAGCAGCACGGACAGGGGTGACGAAAAACTGTTTTTT
>TRBV19|NA|TRBJ1-6|NA
CASQAQPPIPDSEYNSPLHF
TGTGCCAGTCAAGCCCAACCTCCAATACCGGACAGCGAATATAATTCACCCCTCCACTTT
>TRBV6-5|NA|TRBJ2-3|NA
CASTRNQADTQYF
TGTGCCAGCACACGGAATCAGGCAGATACGCAGTATTTT
>TRBV7-3|TRBD1|TRBJ2-6|NA
CASSPVDRGPPGANVLTF
TGTGCCAGCAGCCCGGTTGACAGGGGACCTCCTGGGGCCAACGTCCTGACTTTC
>TRBV6-1|NA|TRBJ2-3|NA
CASSDRLPDTQYF
TGTGCCAGCAGTGACCGACTCCCGGATACGCAGTATTTT
>TRBV10-3|TRBD2|TRBJ2-2|NA
CAISEERGGVRELFF
TGTGCCATCAGTGAGGAGCGGGGGGGCGTTCGGGAGCTGTTTTTT
>TRBV6-4|NA|TRBJ1-5|NA
CASRYREMDNQPQHF
TGTGCCAGCAGGTACAGGGAAATGGACAATCAGCCCCAGCATTTT
>TRBV19|NA|TRBJ2-1|NA
CASSMLRYPYNEQFF
TGTGCCAGTAGTATGCTGAGGTACCCCTACAATGAGCAGTTCTTC
>TRBV27|TRBD1|TRBJ2-7|NA
CASSLPGQGYEQYF
TGTGCCAGCAGTCTTCCGGGACAGGGCTACGAGCAGTACTTC
>TRBV5-4|TRBD1|TRBJ1-2|NA
CASSFRGRHYGYTF
TGTGCCAGCAGCTTCAGGGGGCGGCACTATGGCTACACCTTC
>TRBV4-3|TRBD1|TRBJ2-5|NA
CASSQTGVFQETQYF
TGCGCCAGCAGCCAAACAGGGGTATTCCAAGAGACCCAGTACTTC
>TRBV5-4|TRBD1|TRBJ1-2|NA
CASSSPRDRDNYGYTF
TGTGCCAGCAGCTCCCCCCGGGACAGGGATAACTATGGCTACACCTTC
>TRBV19|NA|TRBJ1-4|NA
CASSMWGNNATNEKLFF
TGTGCCAGTAGTATGTGGGGCAACAATGCAACTAATGAAAAACTGTTTTTT
>TRBV4-2|NA|TRBJ1-2|NA
CASSQEGRANYGYTF
TGTGCCAGCAGCCAAGAGGGCAGGGCTAACTATGGCTACACCTTC
>TRBV28|TRBD1|TRBJ2-5|NA
CASSRGTGKETQYF
TGTGCCAGCAGTCGCGGGACAGGGAAAGAGACCCAGTACTTC
>TRBV5-6|NA|TRBJ1-1|NA
CASSHYTEAFF
TGTGCCAGCAGCCATTACACTGAAGCTTTCTTT
>TRBV7-2|NA|TRBJ2-7|NA
CASSPTTLSPEQYF
TGTGCCAGCAGCCCGACTACTCTCTCCCCCGAGCAGTACTTC
>TRBV5-6|NA|TRBJ1-1|NA
CASSLAANTEAFF
TGTGCCAGCAGCTTAGCGGCGAACACTGAAGCTTTCTTT
>TRBV19|NA|TRBJ2-7|few
CASSIDRRGRTYEQYF
TGTGCCAGTAGTATAGATCGGCGGGGGCGTACCTACGAGCAGTACTTC
>TRBV18|TRBD1|TRBJ2-3|NA
CASSPWDREGETDTQYF
TGTGCCAGCTCACCGTGGGACAGGGAAGGTGAAACAGATACGCAGTATTTT
>TRBV19|TRBD1|TRBJ1-1|NA
CASSVGQGRNTEAFF
TGTGCCAGTAGTGTTGGACAGGGGAGGAACACTGAAGCTTTCTTT
>TRBV15|NA|TRBJ1-2|NA
CATKRGDYGYTF
TGTGCCACCAAAAGGGGCGACTATGGCTACACCTTC
>TRBV6-1|NA|TRBJ1-5|NA
CASSEQAYSNQPQHF
TGTGCCAGCAGTGAACAGGCGTATAGCAATCAGCCCCAGCATTTT
>TRBV6-6|TRBD1|TRBJ1-1|NA
CASSPLNRGHTEAFF
TGTGCCAGCAGTCCTTTGAACAGGGGGCATACTGAAGCTTTCTTT
>TRBV18|TRBD1|TRBJ1-2|NA
CASSSSGGGEANYGYTF
TGTGCCAGCTCTTCTTCAGGGGGCGGAGAGGCTAACTATGGCTACACCTTC
>TRBV5-1|TRBD1|TRBJ1-2|NA
CASTRTGGSDGYTF
TGCGCCAGCACCCGTACAGGGGGCTCCGATGGCTACACCTTC
>TRBV7-9|NA|TRBJ1-2|NA
CASSRDCLDRPRGGYGYTF
TGTGCCAGCAGCCGAGACTGCTTGGACCGGCCGAGGGGAGGTTATGGCTACACCTTC
>TRBV28|NA|TRBJ1-1|NA
CASSRQGRGDTEAFF
TGTGCCAGCAGCCGTCAAGGACGCGGGGACACTGAAGCTTTCTTT
>TRBV11-2|TRBD2|TRBJ2-1|NA
CASRRSGGTCRGRNEQFF
TGTGCCAGCAGGAGGAGCGGGGGAACCTGCCGGGGGAGGAATGAGCAGTTCTTC
>TRBV12-5|TRBD1|TRBJ1-6|NA
CASGSDRGVGNSPLHF
TGTGCTAGTGGTTCGGACAGGGGAGTAGGGAATTCACCCCTCCACTTT
>TRBV15|NA|TRBJ1-1|few
CATSREGGPLNTEAFF
TGTGCCACCAGCAGAGAAGGTGGGCCCCTGAACACTGAAGCTTTCTTT
>TRBV6-6|TRBD2|TRBJ2-5|once
CASSYLASGVQETQYF
TGTGCCAGCAGTTACTTAGCTAGCGGGGTCCAAGAGACCCAGTACTTC
>TRBV9|NA|TRBJ1-2|NA
CASSVGEGGGYTF
TGTGCCAGCAGCGTAGGCGAGGGTGGCGGCTACACCTTC